This entry features one T cell receptor (beta chain) sequence. Its specificity is not known. CDR3 length equals 14 residues. Germline CDR1 reads LNHNV; CDR2 reads YYDKDF (reference sequence). The J segment lost 5 bases and the V segment lost 3 bases, leaving 5 bases of the junction unmatched. These data come from a study of cytomegalovirus exposure and HLA in healthy donors. For the study at large: Drawn from HLA-typed donors, 65 million to 100 million unique TCRs were held in an early data release. Of approximately 400 genotyped donors, more than 70% clustered with self-reported Caucasian donors.

Points from the study as a whole: In vitro, three CMV-associated chains proved specific for CMV antigens. TRBV6-2, TRBV6-3 and some other V segments were excluded as indistinguishable.

60 Vbeta and 13 Jbeta primers were used in PCR. Generated by immunoSEQ multiplex PCR, the TCRdb table keeps only in-frame clones and is missing some. This sample has 150,000 to 200,000 clones, with roughly 80% found just once. The genes are TRBV15 and TRBJ2-7; 9 bases line up with TRBD1. The sequence was obtained from a female donor in good health and CMV-seronegative. Sequencing used PBMCs. The CDR3 DNA follows: TGTGCCACCAGCAGGGGGACAGGGTTGGACGAGCAGTACTTC. Translation gives CATSRGTGLDEQYF.